This entry concerns a single TCR beta chain. The antigen remains unidentified. The entry originates in a study of vaccination and CD4 T cells after COVID-19. For the study at large: The authors exposed cells to overlapping spike peptides derived from SARS-CoV-2, HCoV-NL63, HCoV-OC43 and HCoV-229E.

CDR3 length: 14 residues. Trimming removed 6 bases at V and 0 bases at J, with 8 bases between. The V gene's germline CDR1 is SNHLY and CDR2 FYNNEI. An Oncomine TCR Beta short-read assay was used to sequence the DNA from cultured CD4+ T cells. CD4+ T cells were cultured, and genomic DNA was extracted from them. TCRdb independently ran MiXCR on the PCR reads; one entry per CDR3 protein. In the table there are more than 10,000 distinct CDR3 sequences, about four fifths of which are singletons. Treatment of the sample: roughly 10-day PBMC culture with coronavirus spike peptide pools or control peptides (ViraFEST assay). ViraFEST relied on peptide pools to expand antigen-specific T cells; the TCRs were sequenced afterward. Half-medium replacement with fresh IL-2 medium took place on days 3 and 7.

The gene calls are TRBV2 and TRBJ1-4; no definite D call. This sequence was found in a human donor who had recovered from COVID-19. Sequencing was carried out using CD4+ T cells from blood, cultured in vitro. The CDR3 DNA is TGTGCCAGCAGGCGGGTCCCAACTAATGAAAAACTGTTTTTT. Its translation: CASRRVPTNEKLFF.